This TCR beta chain emerged from a study of cytomegalovirus exposure and HLA in healthy donors. Broader study findings: For TCR beta chains, V- and J-gene trimming was later linked to a missense DCLRE1C variant.

Notes on this clone: What it recognizes is unknown.

The PCR ran on 60 Vbeta and 13 Jbeta primers. Method: immunoSEQ multiplex PCR; TCRdb's copy keeps in-frame clones and lacks some. The table records 110,000 to 150,000 clones, roughly 80% of them present only once. The V gene end was trimmed by 6 bases and the J gene end by 1 base; junction bases not matched to a gene: 3. This CDR3 has 14 residues. Germline-derived CDR1 and CDR2 are MNHEY and SVGAGI. Material: PBMCs. The TCR was taken from a male donor in good health and CMV-seronegative. This chain links TRBV6-5 with TRBJ1-1, with 9 nucleotides matching TRBD1. The DNA for the CDR3 is TGTGCCAGCAGAGAACAGGGGGCGAACACTGAAGCTTTCTTT. Protein product: CASREQGANTEAFF.